Each of the 23 T cell receptor beta chains below was sequenced from the same sample in a study of T-cell reconstitution after alpha-beta-depleted transplantation in children. The TCRbeta library was prepared with unique molecular identifiers. TCRdb passed the PCR reads through MiXCR, listing each CDR3 protein once. The sample includes some 300,000 distinct CDR3 sequences, 7.5% to 9% seen only once; the top ten take about 8.2%. What these receptors recognize is not known. Overall study results and limits: A year had passed since transplant, and T-cell counts and diversity by then came mostly from newly produced T cells.

The sequencing used peripheral blood, collected 360 days after TCRalphabeta/CD19-depleted stem cell transplant. Source of these receptors: a female patient between 2 and 10 years old who had a stem cell transplant for Fanconi anemia, so the T cells may come from the graft donor.

In this sample, this clonotype turned up many times. The chain has TRBV6-4 and TRBJ2-3; tentative D call: TRBD1 (5 bases). Between the trimmed V and J ends, which lost 2 bases and 4 bases, there was a span of 13 bases. This CDR3 comprises 15 residues. Germline V gene data show CDR1 as MRHNA and CDR2 as SNTAGT. The CDR3 DNA follows: TGTGCCAGCAGTGACGCAGCCCAAGGGGCAGATACGCAGTATTTT. Amino acids: CASSDAAQGADTQYF.

The table lists this clonotype with a few counts. The chain combines TRBV20-1 with TRBJ2-7; TRBD1 is a possible D gene (8 bases). Per the germline V gene, CDR1 is DFQATT and CDR2 is SNEGSKA (reference sequence). Deletions cut 4 bases from V and 5 bases from J, with 15 bases between. The CDR3 has 13 amino acids. Here the CDR3 DNA reads TGCAGTGCTACACAGGGGGGGCTTGACGAGCAGTACTTC. Residues: CSATQGGLDEQYF.

This clonotype was seen at least ten times. The CDR3 sequence is CASRRVPYYEQYF. The CDR3 bases are TGCGCCAGCAGACGAGTCCCGTACTACGAGCAGTACTTC. This rearrangement joins TRBV5-1 to TRBJ2-7; D is unresolved. Germline values: CDR1 SGHRS, CDR2 YFSETQ. The V and J ends lost 5 bases and 3 bases respectively, with 12 bases between them. The CDR3 extends over 13 amino acids.

This clonotype was detected many times. This rearrangement joins TRBV29-1 to TRBJ1-2, with a tentative D call TRBD1 (6 bases). CDR1 and CDR2 from the germline V gene are SQVTM and ANQGSEA. CDR3 length equals 13 residues. The V end was cut by 2 bases, the J end by 14 bases, with 21 bases between. The CDR3: CSVENPDGPRGTF. CDR3 sequence (DNA): TGCAGCGTTGAAAACCCGGACGGGCCTAGGGGGACCTTC.

This clonotype appeared a few times. The chain recombines TRBV4-2 with TRBJ1-6; 9 bases agree with TRBD1. V shed 2 bases and J 9 bases; nucleotides not matched to a gene: 17. The germline V gene encodes CDR1 LGHNA and CDR2 YNFKEQ. CDR3 length: 19 amino acids. The CDR3 DNA reads TGTGCCAGCAGCCAAATAAAAACAGGGGGCGCCCATAAAGGTTCACCCCTCCACTTT. This codes for CASSQIKTGGAHKGSPLHF.

This clonotype was observed many times. This chain connects TRBV5-1 to TRBJ1-1; D not resolved. Germline assignment: CDR1 SGHRS and CDR2 YFSETQ. The V gene lost 1 base and the J gene lost 3 bases, with 7 bases spanning the gap. The CDR3 loop spans 13 amino acids. The CDR3 reads CASSLNTDTEAFF. In nucleotides, the CDR3 is TGCGCCAGCAGCTTGAACACGGACACTGAAGCTTTCTTT.

This clonotype was found many times. This chain joins TRBV28 and TRBJ2-2; possible D gene TRBD1, 6 bases. The CDR3 sequence is 15 residues long. Looked up from germline, CDR1 is MDHEN and CDR2 is SYDVKM. Deletions cut 5 bases from V and 7 bases from J, with 17 bases between. The CDR3 protein is CASSNTQGFLGELFF. The DNA of the CDR3 is TGTGCCAGCAGTAATACGCAGGGGTTCCTCGGGGAGCTGTTTTTT.

This clonotype was seen at least ten times. The V call is TRBV7-2, the J call TRBJ2-3, with TRBD1 as a possible D gene (6 bases). Trimming took off 8 bases at V and 0 bases at J, with 9 bases between the two ends. Germline CDR1 is SGHTA and CDR2 is FQGNSA. The CDR3 spans 13 residues. CDR3 in amino acids: CASRDISTDTQYF. DNA for the CDR3: TGTGCCAGCCGGGACATTAGCACAGATACGCAGTATTTT.

The chain recombines TRBV9 with TRBJ2-1, with 7 nucleotides matching TRBD2. Germline assignment: CDR1 SGDLS and CDR2 YYNGEE. V trimming: 0 bases; J trimming: 6 bases; junction bases outside the gene matches: 9. CDR3 length: 16 residues. CDR3 bases: TGTGCCAGCAGCGTAGGATGGGCTAGCGGCTTCAATGAGCAGTTCTTC. Encoded protein: CASSVGWASGFNEQFF.

CDR3 coding DNA: TGTGCCAGCAGCCAGAACCAGGGAAGGTATGGCTACACCTTC. Translated: CASSQNQGRYGYTF. This chain uses TRBV4-2 with TRBJ1-2, with D possibly TRBD1 on 5 matching bases. Per germline, CDR1 LGHNA and CDR2 YNFKEQ. The CDR3 is 14 amino acids. Trimming removed 3 bases at V and 5 bases at J, with 13 bases between.

The rearrangement links TRBV21-1 to TRBJ1-5; TRBD1, as called in the table, went unchecked against the DNA. TRBV21-1 is given as a pseudogene. The CDR3 extends over 17 amino acids. The CDR3 DNA is TGTGCCAGCAGCAAAGCTGTTGGCGGCAGGGGGAATCAGCCCCAGCATTTT. Translating it yields CASSKAVGGRGNQPQHF.

As regards this clonotype: The final CDR3 position lacks the conserved phenylalanine or tryptophan, pointing to a likely read error. V usage is TRBV6-2 or TRBV6-3 and J usage is TRBJ2-1; 7 bases agree with TRBD2. Germline trimming cut 4 bases from V and 7 bases from J; bases unmatched to any gene: 10. The germline CDR1 and CDR2 sequences are MNHEY and SVGEGT. The CDR3 has 15 amino acids. CDR3 nucleotides: TGTGCCAGCAGTTCGCCGCCGGGAGGAAGGAATGAGCAGTTCATC. Protein sequence: CASSSPPGGRNEQFI.

In its sample, this clonotype was seen a few times. The rearrangement links TRBV30 to TRBJ2-7; D unresolved. Germline loops: CDR1 GTSNPN, CDR2 SVGIG (reference sequence). The CDR3 totals 12 residues. V was clipped by 0 bases and J by 3 bases, with 6 bases between them. As DNA, the CDR3 is TGTGCCTGGAGTGTAGGGAACTACGAGCAGTACTTC. Its translation is CAWSVGNYEQYF.

In its sample, this clonotype was seen many times. The chain uses TRBV5-4 and TRBJ1-1; 11 bases agree with TRBD1. The CDR3 has 16 amino acids. Germline assignment: CDR1 SGHNT and CDR2 YYREEE (reference sequence). The V and J ends lost 0 bases and 5 bases, in that order; junction bases with no gene match: 6. The CDR3: CASSLGTDRGQTEAFF. CDR3 nucleotides: TGTGCCAGCAGCTTGGGGACGGACAGGGGGCAAACTGAAGCTTTCTTT.

As regards this clonotype: This may stem from a read error, because a much larger clone lies one nucleotide away. Because it lacks the conserved phenylalanine or tryptophan at the end, this CDR3 is likely a read error. The CDR3 region has the DNA TGTGCCAGCAGTTTACAGGGTGATAGCAATCAGCCCCAGCATTTA. Translating it yields CASSLQGDSNQPQHL. The gene calls are TRBV27 and TRBJ1-5; tentative D call: TRBD1 (5 bases). Trimming took 2 bases from V and 0 from J, leaving 8 bases between them. Looked up from germline, CDR1 is MNHEY and CDR2 is SMNVEV (reference sequence). The CDR3 is made up of 15 amino acids.

Ten or more counts support this clonotype. The J gene is TRBJ2-5, the V gene TRBV6-5; D unresolved. CDR1 and CDR2 from the germline V gene are MNHEY and SVGAGI. The CDR3 has 14 amino acids. The V end lost 0 bases, the J end lost 5 bases, and 10 bases lay between the germline ends. The CDR3 loop is CASSYSYDRETQYF. The CDR3 coding sequence is TGTGCCAGCAGTTACTCTTACGATCGTGAGACCCAGTACTTC.

This clonotype was seen repeatedly, ten times or more. This chain uses TRBV3-1 with TRBJ2-3; D remains unclear. V lost 4 bases, J lost 2 bases, and 4 bases lay in between. The CDR3 has 12 amino acids. Per germline, CDR1 LGHDT and CDR2 YNNKEL (reference sequence). The CDR3 reads CASSPNTDTQYF. The CDR3 DNA is TGTGCCAGCAGCCCCAACACAGATACGCAGTATTTT.

This clonotype was observed a handful of times. The chain joins TRBV27 to TRBJ1-1; D is uncertain. Germline lookup yields CDR1 MNHEY and CDR2 SMNVEV (reference sequence). V lost 4 bases to trimming and J lost 1 base, with 19 bases between them. This CDR3 comprises 17 residues. The CDR3 sequence: CASSSFGRVSENTEAFF. CDR3 in DNA: TGTGCCAGCAGTTCGTTCGGACGGGTTTCAGAGAACACTGAAGCTTTCTTT.

The chain couples TRBV12-3 or TRBV12-4 to TRBJ2-3; TRBD2 might be the D (7 bases). The CDR3 runs to 15 residues. Trimming removed 2 bases from V and 3 bases from J, with 12 bases in between. As DNA, the CDR3 is TGTGCCAGCAGTTTAACAGGGAGGGGGACAGATACGCAGTATTTT. Amino acids: CASSLTGRGTDTQYF.

This clonotype was seen at least ten times. This CDR3 is CASSRLTGQGGSTQYF. Written as DNA, the CDR3 is TGTGCCAGCAGTCGACTGACGGGGCAGGGAGGGAGTACGCAGTATTTT. The chain carries TRBV12-3 or TRBV12-4 and TRBJ2-3; TRBD2 matches at 7 bases. Losses at the gene ends were 5 bases for V and 8 bases for J; bases not matched to a gene: 16. The CDR3 totals 16 residues.

The table lists this clonotype with many counts. J is TRBJ2-7 and V is TRBV12-3 or TRBV12-4; 8 bases match TRBD1. CDR3 length equals 13 residues. V lost 6 bases to trimming and J lost 4 bases; unmatched junction nucleotides: 5. CDR3 sequence (DNA): TGTGCCAGCAGGGACAGGGAGTGGTACGAGCAGTACTTC. The encoded protein is CASRDREWYEQYF.

This clonotype showed up many times. The V call is TRBV12-3 or TRBV12-4, the J call TRBJ2-3, with a weak D call TRBD2 (6 bases). V was pared by 3 bases and J by 0 bases, with 10 bases between. This CDR3 comprises 15 residues. The CDR3 coding sequence is TGTGCCAGCAGTTTTGGGGGGACTAGCACAGATACGCAGTATTTT. The encoded protein is CASSFGGTSTDTQYF.

This clonotype has just a few counts. This chain links TRBV2 with TRBJ2-4; D is perhaps TRBD1 or TRBD2 (6 bases each). Per germline, CDR1 SNHLY and CDR2 FYNNEI. V was shortened by 4 bases and J by 7 bases, with 14 bases between the two germline ends. The CDR3 is 14 residues long. The CDR3 protein is CASSARQEGNIQYF. CDR3 coding DNA: TGTGCCAGCAGTGCACGACAGGAGGGGAACATTCAGTACTTC.